The text below deals with one T cell receptor beta chain. Antigen unknown. This entry comes from a study of cytotoxic CD8 clonotypes in ibrutinib-treated CLL. Study overall: By median around 70 months, about 12 had progressed and about 15 stayed remitted; responses had been 2 complete and 25 or so partial. The study's findings and limits: The study found clonality rose at ibrutinib response, then fell toward baseline at progression.

TCRdb's copy holds only in-frame clones and misses some; the assay was immunoSEQ multiplex PCR. The sample records nearly 300,000 clones, less than 85% being singletons. Sequenced here: PBMCs, sampled at disease progression, from a patient treated with ibrutinib. The source is a human donor with chronic lymphocytic leukemia.

CDR3 sequence: CATSRGGAYTEAFF. CDR3 DNA sequence: TGTGCCACCAGCAGAGGGGGCGCCTACACTGAAGCTTTCTTT. The rearrangement uses TRBV15 and TRBJ1-1; a possible D gene is TRBD1 (5 bases). V lost 1 base, J lost 3 bases, and 9 bases lay in between. The CDR3 runs 14 residues. Per the germline V gene, CDR1 is LNHNV and CDR2 is YYDKDF (reference sequence).